This TCR beta chain is from a study of blood T cells in healthy people across ages. Study-level points and caveats: More naive CD4+ cells and higher diversity were found in long-lived than in aged donors. The unknown donor CMV status may have confounded expanded clonotype changes. From one million sequenced T cells, diversity estimates were lower bounds.

A second PCR, run for about 7 to 11 cycles, used a sample-barcoded 5' primer plus a J-beta primer mix. The authors tagged each cDNA molecule using a template-switch adaptor with 12 random nucleotides. TCRdb processed the 5' RACE reads anew with MiXCR; each CDR3 protein has one entry. The sample carries roughly 1,800,000 distinct CDR3 sequences, 49% recorded once. With 2 bases clipped from V and 1 base from J, the junction kept 15 bases outside the gene matches. The CDR3 covers 19 residues. In germline, CDR1 is MNHEY, CDR2 SVGAGI. Concerning this clonotype: The antigen is unknown.

The sample consisted of blood. This clonotype was sampled from a middle-aged woman in good health. The chain links TRBV6-5 to TRBJ1-1, with 8 bases lining up with TRBD1. In nucleotides, the CDR3 is TGTGCCAGCAGTTACAAAATGGGGCAGGGGGCCAAAAAGAACACTGAAGCTTTCTTT. It encodes CASSYKMGQGAKKNTEAFF.